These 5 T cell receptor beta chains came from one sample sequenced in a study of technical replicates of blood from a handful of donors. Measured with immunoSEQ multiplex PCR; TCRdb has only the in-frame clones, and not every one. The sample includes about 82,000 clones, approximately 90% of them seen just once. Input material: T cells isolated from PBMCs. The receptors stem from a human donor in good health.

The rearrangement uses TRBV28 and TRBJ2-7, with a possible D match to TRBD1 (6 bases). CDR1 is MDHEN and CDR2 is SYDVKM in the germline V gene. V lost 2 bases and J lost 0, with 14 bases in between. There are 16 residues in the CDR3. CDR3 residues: CASSLLGGRSSYEQYF. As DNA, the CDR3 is TGTGCCAGCAGTTTACTAGGGGGACGGAGCTCCTACGAGCAGTACTTC.

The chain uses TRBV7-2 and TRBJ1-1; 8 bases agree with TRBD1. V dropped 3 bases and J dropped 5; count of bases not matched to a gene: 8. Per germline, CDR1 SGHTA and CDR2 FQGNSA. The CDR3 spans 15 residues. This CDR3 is CASSLVQGARTEAFF. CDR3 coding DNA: TGTGCCAGCAGCTTGGTGCAGGGGGCGAGAACTGAAGCTTTCTTT.

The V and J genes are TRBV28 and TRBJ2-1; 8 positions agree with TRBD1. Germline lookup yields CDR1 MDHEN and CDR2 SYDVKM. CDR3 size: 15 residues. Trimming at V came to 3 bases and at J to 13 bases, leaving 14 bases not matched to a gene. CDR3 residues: CASSFVPGQALGQFF. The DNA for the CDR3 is TGTGCCAGCAGTTTCGTCCCGGGACAGGCACTTGGACAGTTCTTC.

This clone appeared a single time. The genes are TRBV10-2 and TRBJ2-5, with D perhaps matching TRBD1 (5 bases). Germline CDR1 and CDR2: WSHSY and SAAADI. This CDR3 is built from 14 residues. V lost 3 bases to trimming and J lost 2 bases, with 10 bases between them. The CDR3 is CASSEGVIQETQYF. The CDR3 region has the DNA TGCGCCAGCAGTGAAGGGGTAATTCAAGAGACCCAGTACTTC.

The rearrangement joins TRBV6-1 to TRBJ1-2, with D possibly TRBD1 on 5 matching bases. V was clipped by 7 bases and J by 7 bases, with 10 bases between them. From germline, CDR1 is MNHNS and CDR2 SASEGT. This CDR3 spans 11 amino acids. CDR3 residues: CASTGGSGYTF. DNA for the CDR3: TGTGCCAGCACGGGGGGATCTGGCTACACCTTC.